The rows below give T cell receptor beta chains drawn from one sample of a study of shared clonotypes between healthy human individuals. Measured with immunoSEQ multiplex PCR; TCRdb has only the in-frame clones, and not every one. The sample holds about 2 million clones, over 85% seen once. Specimen: naive CD8+ T cells sorted from blood. The source of these receptors is a man aged 18 to 29 in good health. Both conserved end residues are trimmed from each CDR3. A D gene is named only where the DNA matches it firmly.

d_call	v_call	j_call	cdr3_aa
-	TRBV10-3	TRBJ1-2	AISEMELYGYT
TRBD1	TRBV6-4	TRBJ1-1	ASSTGENTEAF
-	TRBV13	TRBJ2-7	ASSPNSYEQY
TRBD2	TRBV6-5	TRBJ2-7	ASSYAPASGSYEQY
TRBD1	TRBV5-1	TRBJ2-5	ASSQMGQGGETQY
TRBD1	TRBV5-1	TRBJ1-4	ASSPGQGEGTNEKLF
-	TRBV27	TRBJ1-5	ASRTDSAFNQPQH
-	TRBV23-1	TRBJ2-7	ASRTEAANRPYEQY
TRBD1	TRBV4-1	TRBJ1-6	ASSPAGTGLSPLH
-	TRBV4-1	TRBJ2-1	ASSQVNSGNEQF
-	TRBV30	TRBJ2-1	AWGSVYNEQF
TRBD1	TRBV7-9	TRBJ2-7	ASSQPGTGDYEQY
-	TRBV7-3	TRBJ2-1	ASSLGNEQF
-	TRBV19	TRBJ2-7	ASSIAVSYEQY
-	TRBV2	TRBJ1-5	ASRASNQPQH
TRBD1	TRBV6-5	TRBJ1-6	ASATGGDSPLH
-	TRBV6-1	TRBJ2-3	ASSLGELTDTQY
-	TRBV16	TRBJ2-7	ASSPEDVYEQY
TRBD2	TRBV10-3	TRBJ2-3	AISPGLAGSEIKQY
-	TRBV6-5	TRBJ1-6	ASSYGTMGGTSPLH
-	TRBV10-3	TRBJ2-1	AISQDLDEQF
-	TRBV30	TRBJ1-1	AWSVAGNTEAF
TRBD2	TRBV11-2	TRBJ2-7	ASSLVPGTSGISSYEQY
TRBD1	TRBV7-2	TRBJ1-5	ASSSGGDSNQPQH
-	TRBV10-1	TRBJ1-6	ASPFFSPLH
TRBD1	TRBV28	TRBJ1-5	ASSGRQGINQPQH
-	TRBV6-5	TRBJ2-1	ASSYNTLSEQF
-	TRBV15	TRBJ1-2	ATSREPDNLYGYT
-	TRBV7-9	TRBJ1-4	ASSFSGLTATNEKLF
-	TRBV5-5	TRBJ2-3	ASSPQGADTQY
-	TRBV6-6	TRBJ1-4	ASSSEATNEKLF
TRBD1	TRBV14	TRBJ1-2	ASSRTGDKANYGYT
TRBD1	TRBV6-5	TRBJ2-5	ASSYSGTAQETQY
TRBD1	TRBV5-6	TRBJ1-6	ASSRRPGQGNSPLH
-	TRBV10-2	TRBJ1-1	ASSSGTEAF
TRBD2	TRBV5-1	TRBJ2-5	ASSPGTSGSETQY
-	TRBV30	TRBJ1-1	AWSFWGLNTEAF
TRBD1	TRBV6-1	TRBJ1-5	ASSEGTGYQPQH
-	TRBV6-1	TRBJ2-1	ASSVNTLSYDEQF
-	TRBV27	TRBJ2-3	ASSLLGSTDTQY
-	TRBV18	TRBJ2-3	ASSAELELDTQY
-	TRBV5-8	TRBJ1-6	ASSPYNSPLH
-	TRBV10-3	TRBJ2-7	AISEWPPTDRTHEQY
-	TRBV28	TRBJ2-7	ASSPPRRDGSYEQY
-	TRBV4-1	TRBJ2-2	ASSQVSGGNTGELF
-	TRBV7-8	TRBJ2-5	ASSPVEGEETQY
-	TRBV10-2	TRBJ1-1	ASSETGPRGTEAF
-	TRBV18	TRBJ2-3	ASSRSSTGTDTQY
TRBD1	TRBV7-7	TRBJ2-7	ASSLDRGHEQY
-	TRBV9	TRBJ2-3	ASSLGDTQY
TRBD1	TRBV9	TRBJ1-2	ASNFGDSNYGYT
TRBD1	TRBV6-5	TRBJ2-7	ASSSGQGADGMY
-	TRBV7-2	TRBJ2-1	ASSLGLVNEQF
TRBD1	TRBV27	TRBJ2-1	ASSAGTGGLNEQF
-	TRBV5-1	TRBJ2-5	ASSGEYRAQETQY